This note documents a single T cell receptor (beta chain) sequence. Antigen specificity is unknown. Trimming shortened V by 2 bases and J by 4 bases, and 14 bases separated the two germline ends. The CDR3 covers 15 residues. CDR1 and CDR2 from the germline V gene are MNHNY and SVGAGI (reference sequence). These data originate in a study of shared clonotypes between healthy human individuals. Study in general: Aged between 18 and 49, the donors were a couple of women and a few men. Used for every donor were three CD4 naive, three CD4 memory, two CD8 naive and one CD8 memory plate.

Per the authors' pipeline: As immunoSEQ supplied junction-only sequences (without quality scores), filtering differed. Clones were sequenced by immunoSEQ multiplex PCR, and TCRdb holds only the in-frame ones, with some missing. Clone size and V and J calls were adopted from that table, with D and trimming inferred from the DNA. The table has about 2.1 million clones, roughly 93% seen once. Terminally differentiated effector memory CD45RA+ cells were excluded from the naive CD8 cells, which were CD45RO-negative and positively selected for CCR7. Notes on the study in general: On the whole, naive subsets had larger estimated richness than memory subsets had.

The chain couples TRBV6-6 to TRBJ1-2; perhaps TRBD1 as D (5 bases). The TCR comes from a man between 18 and 35 years old in good health. Some clones in this sample may be carry-over from other donors' samples. Sequenced: naive CD8+ T cells from PBMCs. For the CDR3, the DNA is TGTGCCAGCAGTTACCTCATGGGACGCACCTATGGCTACACCTTC. As protein: CASSYLMGRTYGYTF.